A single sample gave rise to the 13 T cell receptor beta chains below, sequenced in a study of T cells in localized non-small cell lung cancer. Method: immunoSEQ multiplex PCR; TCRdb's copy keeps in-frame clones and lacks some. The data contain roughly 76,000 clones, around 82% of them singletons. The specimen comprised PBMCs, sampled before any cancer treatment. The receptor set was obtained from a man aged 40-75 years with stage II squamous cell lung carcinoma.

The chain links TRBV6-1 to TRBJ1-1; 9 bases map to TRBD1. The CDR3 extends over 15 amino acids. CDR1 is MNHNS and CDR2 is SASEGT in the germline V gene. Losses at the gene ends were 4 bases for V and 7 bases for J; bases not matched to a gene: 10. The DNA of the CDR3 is TGTGCCAGCAGTGCGTCCACAGGGGGCAGGGTTGAAGCTTTCTTT. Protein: CASSASTGGRVEAFF.

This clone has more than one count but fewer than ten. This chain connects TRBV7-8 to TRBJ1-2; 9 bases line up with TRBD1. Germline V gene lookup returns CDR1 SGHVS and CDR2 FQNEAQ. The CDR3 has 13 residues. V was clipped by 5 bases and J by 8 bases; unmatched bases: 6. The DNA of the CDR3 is TGTGCCAGCAGCCAAACAGGGGGCAGGGGCTACACCTTC. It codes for CASSQTGGRGYTF.

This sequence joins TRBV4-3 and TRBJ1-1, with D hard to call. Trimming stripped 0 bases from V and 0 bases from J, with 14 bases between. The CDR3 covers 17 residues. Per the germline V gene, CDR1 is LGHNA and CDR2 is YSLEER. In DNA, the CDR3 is TGCGCCAGCAGCCAAGATGGGGTTGTGCGGATGAACACTGAAGCTTTCTTT. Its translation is CASSQDGVVRMNTEAFF.

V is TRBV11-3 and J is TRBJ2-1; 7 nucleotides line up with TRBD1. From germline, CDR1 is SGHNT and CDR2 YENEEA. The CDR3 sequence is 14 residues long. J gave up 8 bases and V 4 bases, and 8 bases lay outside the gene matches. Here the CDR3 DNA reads TGTGCCAGCAGCTCCCGTATAGGGGGCGATGAGCAGTTCTTC. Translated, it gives CASSSRIGGDEQFF.

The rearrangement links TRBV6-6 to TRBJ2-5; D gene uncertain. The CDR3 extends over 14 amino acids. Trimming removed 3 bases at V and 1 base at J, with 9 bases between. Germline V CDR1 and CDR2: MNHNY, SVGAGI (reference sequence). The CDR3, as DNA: TGTGCCAGCAGTTATGGCGGAATCCAAGAGACCCAGTACTTC. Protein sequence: CASSYGGIQETQYF.

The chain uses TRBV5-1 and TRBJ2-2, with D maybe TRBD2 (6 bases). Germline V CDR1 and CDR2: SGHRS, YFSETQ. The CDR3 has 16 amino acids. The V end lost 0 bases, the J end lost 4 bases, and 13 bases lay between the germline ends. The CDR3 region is CASSLGEEGSTGELFF. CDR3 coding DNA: TGCGCCAGCAGCTTGGGGGAGGAGGGAAGCACCGGGGAGCTGTTTTTT.

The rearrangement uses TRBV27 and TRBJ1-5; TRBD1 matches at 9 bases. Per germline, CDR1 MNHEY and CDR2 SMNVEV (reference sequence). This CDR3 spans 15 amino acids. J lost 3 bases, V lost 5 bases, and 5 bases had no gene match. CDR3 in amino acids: CASSHRGQNNQPQHF. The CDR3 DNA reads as TGTGCCAGCAGTCACAGGGGGCAGAACAATCAGCCCCAGCATTTT.

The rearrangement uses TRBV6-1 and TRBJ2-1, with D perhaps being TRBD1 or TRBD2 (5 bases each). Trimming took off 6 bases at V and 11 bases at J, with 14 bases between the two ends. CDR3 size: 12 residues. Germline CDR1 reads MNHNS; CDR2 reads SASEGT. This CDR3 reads CASRLEGRKQFF. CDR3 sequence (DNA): TGTGCCAGCAGGCTCGAGGGGAGAAAGCAGTTCTTC.

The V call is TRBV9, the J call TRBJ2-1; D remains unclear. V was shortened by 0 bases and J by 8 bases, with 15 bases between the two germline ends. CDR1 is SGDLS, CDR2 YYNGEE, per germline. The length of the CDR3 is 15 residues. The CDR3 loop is CASSVGVSPRHEQFF. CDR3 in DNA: TGTGCCAGCAGCGTAGGGGTCAGTCCTAGGCATGAGCAGTTCTTC.

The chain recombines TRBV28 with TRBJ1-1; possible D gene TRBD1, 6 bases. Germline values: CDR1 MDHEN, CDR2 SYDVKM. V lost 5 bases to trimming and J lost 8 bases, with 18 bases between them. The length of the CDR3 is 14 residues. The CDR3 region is CASSLMGASAEAFF. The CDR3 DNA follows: TGTGCCAGCAGTCTTATGGGGGCGTCAGCCGAAGCTTTCTTT. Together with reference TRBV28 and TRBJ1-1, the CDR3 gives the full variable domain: DVKVTQSSRYLVKRTGEKVFLECVQDMDHENMFWYRQDPGLGLRLIYFSYDVKMKEKGDIPEGYSVSREKKERFSLILESASTNQTSMYLCASSLMGASAEAFFGQGTRLTVV.

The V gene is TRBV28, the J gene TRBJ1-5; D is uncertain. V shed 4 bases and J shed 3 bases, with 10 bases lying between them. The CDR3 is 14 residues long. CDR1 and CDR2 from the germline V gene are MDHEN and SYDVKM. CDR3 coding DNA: TGTGCCAGCAGTTATTGGGGTTACAATCAGCCCCAGCATTTT. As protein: CASSYWGYNQPQHF. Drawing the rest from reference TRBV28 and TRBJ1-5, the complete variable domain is DVKVTQSSRYLVKRTGEKVFLECVQDMDHENMFWYRQDPGLGLRLIYFSYDVKMKEKGDIPEGYSVSREKKERFSLILESASTNQTSMYLCASSYWGYNQPQHFGDGTRLSIL.

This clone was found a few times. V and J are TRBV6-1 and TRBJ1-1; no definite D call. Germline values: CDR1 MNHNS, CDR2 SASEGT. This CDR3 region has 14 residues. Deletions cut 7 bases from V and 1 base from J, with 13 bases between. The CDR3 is CASKNGQWNTEAFF. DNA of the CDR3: TGTGCCAGCAAAAATGGGCAGTGGAACACTGAAGCTTTCTTT.

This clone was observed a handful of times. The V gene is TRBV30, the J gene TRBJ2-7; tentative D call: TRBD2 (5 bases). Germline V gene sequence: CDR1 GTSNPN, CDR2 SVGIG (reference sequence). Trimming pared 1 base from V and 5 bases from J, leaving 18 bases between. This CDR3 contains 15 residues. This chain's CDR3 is CAWSDLRTPSNEQYF. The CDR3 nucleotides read TGTGCCTGGAGTGATCTAAGGACGCCTAGCAACGAGCAGTACTTC.